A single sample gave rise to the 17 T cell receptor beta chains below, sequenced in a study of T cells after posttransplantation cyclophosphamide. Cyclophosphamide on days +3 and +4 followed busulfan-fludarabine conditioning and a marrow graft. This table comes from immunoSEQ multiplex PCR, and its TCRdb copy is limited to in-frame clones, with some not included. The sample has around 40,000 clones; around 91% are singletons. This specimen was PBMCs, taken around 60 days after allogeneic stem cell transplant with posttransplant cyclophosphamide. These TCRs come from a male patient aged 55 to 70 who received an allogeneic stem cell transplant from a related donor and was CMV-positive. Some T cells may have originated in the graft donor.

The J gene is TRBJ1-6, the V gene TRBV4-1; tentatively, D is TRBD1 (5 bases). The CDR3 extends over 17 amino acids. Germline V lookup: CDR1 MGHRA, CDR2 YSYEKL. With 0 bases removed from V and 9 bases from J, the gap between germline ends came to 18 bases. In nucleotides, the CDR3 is TGCGCCAGCAGCCAAGATTTGGGGCGAGATCCCATTTCACCCCTCCACTTT. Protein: CASSQDLGRDPISPLHF.

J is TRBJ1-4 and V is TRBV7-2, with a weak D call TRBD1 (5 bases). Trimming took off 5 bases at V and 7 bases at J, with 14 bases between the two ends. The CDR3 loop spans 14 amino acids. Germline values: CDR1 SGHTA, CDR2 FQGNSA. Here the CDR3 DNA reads TGTGCCAGCAGCAATCGGGGGAGCAGTGAAAAACTGTTTTTT. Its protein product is CASSNRGSSEKLFF. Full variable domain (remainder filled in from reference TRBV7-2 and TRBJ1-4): GAGVSQSPSNKVTEKGKDVELRCDPISGHTALYWYRQSLGQGLEFLIYFQGNSAPDKSGLPSDRFSAERTGGSVSTLTIQRTQQEDSAVYLCASSNRGSSEKLFFGSGTQLSVL.

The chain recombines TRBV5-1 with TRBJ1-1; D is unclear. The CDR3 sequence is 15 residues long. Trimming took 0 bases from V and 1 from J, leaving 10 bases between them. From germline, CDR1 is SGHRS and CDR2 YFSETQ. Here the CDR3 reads CASSLEAAGNTEAFF. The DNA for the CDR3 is TGCGCCAGCAGCTTGGAAGCGGCAGGGAACACTGAAGCTTTCTTT. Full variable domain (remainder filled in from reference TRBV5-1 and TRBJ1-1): KAGVTQTPRYLIKTRGQQVTLSCSPISGHRSVSWYQQTPGQGLQFLFEYFSETQRNKGNFPGRFSGRQFSNSRSEMNVSTLELGDSALYLCASSLEAAGNTEAFFGQGTRLTVV.

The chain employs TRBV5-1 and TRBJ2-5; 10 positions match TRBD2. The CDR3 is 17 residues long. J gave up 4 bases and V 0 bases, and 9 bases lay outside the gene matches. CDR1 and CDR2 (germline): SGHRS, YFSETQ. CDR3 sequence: CASSLGPSGGEGETQYF. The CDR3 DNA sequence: TGCGCCAGCAGCTTGGGCCCTAGCGGGGGCGAGGGAGAGACCCAGTACTTC.

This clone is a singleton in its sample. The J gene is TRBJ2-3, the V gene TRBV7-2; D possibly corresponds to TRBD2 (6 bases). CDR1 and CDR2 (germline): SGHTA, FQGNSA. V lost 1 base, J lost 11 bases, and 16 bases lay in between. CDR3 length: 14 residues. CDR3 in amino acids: CASSLDNGSPEQYF. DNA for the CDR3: TGTGCCAGCAGCTTAGATAACGGGAGCCCGGAGCAGTATTTT.

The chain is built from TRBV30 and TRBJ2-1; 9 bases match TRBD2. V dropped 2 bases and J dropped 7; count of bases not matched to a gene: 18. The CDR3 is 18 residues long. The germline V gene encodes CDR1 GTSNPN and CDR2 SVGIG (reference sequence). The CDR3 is CAWSLRGQGRGGRNEQFF. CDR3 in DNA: TGTGCCTGGAGTCTTCGGGGGCAGGGGCGGGGGGGCCGAAATGAGCAGTTCTTC.

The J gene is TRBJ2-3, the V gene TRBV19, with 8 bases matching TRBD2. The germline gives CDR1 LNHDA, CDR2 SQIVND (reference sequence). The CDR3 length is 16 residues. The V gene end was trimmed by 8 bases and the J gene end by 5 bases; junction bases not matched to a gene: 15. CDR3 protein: CASQVRGNSGGDTQYF. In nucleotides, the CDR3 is TGTGCCAGTCAGGTCAGAGGCAACAGCGGGGGAGATACGCAGTATTTT.

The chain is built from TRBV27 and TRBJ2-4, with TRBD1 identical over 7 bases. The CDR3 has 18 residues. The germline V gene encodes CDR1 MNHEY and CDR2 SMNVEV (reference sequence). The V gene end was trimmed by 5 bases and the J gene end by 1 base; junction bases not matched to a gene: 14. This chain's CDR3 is CASSRRQGVRDAKNIQYF. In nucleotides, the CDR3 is TGTGCCAGCAGTCGAAGGCAGGGGGTCCGGGATGCCAAAAACATTCAGTACTTC.

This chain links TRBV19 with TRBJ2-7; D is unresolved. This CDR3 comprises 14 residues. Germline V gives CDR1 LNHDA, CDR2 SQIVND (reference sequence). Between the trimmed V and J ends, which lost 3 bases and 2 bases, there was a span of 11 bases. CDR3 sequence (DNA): TGTGCCAGTAGTATTTTTACAGATACCTACGAGCAGTACTTC. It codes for CASSIFTDTYEQYF.

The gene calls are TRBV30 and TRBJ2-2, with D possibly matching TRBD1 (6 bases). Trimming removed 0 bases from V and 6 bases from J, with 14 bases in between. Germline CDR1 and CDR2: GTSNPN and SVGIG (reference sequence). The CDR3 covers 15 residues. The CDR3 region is CAWSVFIQGSGELFF. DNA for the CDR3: TGTGCCTGGAGTGTTTTTATACAGGGTTCCGGGGAGCTGTTTTTT.

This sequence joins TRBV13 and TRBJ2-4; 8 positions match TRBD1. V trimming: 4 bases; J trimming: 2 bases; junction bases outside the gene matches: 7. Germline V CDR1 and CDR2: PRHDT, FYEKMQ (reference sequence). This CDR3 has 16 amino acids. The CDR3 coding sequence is TGTGCCAGCAGCTCCCAGGGGGCGCATACCAAAAACATTCAGTACTTC. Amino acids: CASSSQGAHTKNIQYF.

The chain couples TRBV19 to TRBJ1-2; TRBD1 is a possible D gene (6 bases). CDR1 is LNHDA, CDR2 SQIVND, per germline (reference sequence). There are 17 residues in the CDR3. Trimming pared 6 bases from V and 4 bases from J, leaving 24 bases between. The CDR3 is CASSPTSGGLYSYGYTF. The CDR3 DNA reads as TGTGCCAGTAGCCCTACGAGCGGGGGGCTTTATTCCTATGGCTACACCTTC.

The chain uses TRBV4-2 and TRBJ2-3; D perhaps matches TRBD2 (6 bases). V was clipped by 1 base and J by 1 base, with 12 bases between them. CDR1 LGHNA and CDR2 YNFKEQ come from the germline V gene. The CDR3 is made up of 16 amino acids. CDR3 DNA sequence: TGTGCCAGCAGCCAAGGGGCGGGGATACGCACAGATACGCAGTATTTT. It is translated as CASSQGAGIRTDTQYF.

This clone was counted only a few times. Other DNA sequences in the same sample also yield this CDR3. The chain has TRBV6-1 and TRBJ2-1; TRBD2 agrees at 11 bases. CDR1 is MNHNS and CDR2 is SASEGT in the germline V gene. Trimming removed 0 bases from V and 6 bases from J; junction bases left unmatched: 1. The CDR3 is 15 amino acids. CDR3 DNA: TGTGCCAGCAGTGAAGCTAGCGGGGGGGCCAATGAGCAGTTCTTC. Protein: CASSEASGGANEQFF.

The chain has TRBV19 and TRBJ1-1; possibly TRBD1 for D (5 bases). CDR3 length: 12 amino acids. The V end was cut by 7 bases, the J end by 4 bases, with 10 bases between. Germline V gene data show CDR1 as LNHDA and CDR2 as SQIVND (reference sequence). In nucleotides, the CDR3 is TGTGCCAGTACTTCAGGGCGCACTGAAGCTTTCTTT. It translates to CASTSGRTEAFF.

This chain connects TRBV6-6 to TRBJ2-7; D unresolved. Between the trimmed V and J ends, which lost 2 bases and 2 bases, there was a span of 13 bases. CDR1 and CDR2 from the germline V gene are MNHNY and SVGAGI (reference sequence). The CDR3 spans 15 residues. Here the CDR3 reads CASSYIRGETYEQYF. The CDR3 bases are TGTGCCAGCAGTTACATCCGCGGCGAAACCTACGAGCAGTACTTC.

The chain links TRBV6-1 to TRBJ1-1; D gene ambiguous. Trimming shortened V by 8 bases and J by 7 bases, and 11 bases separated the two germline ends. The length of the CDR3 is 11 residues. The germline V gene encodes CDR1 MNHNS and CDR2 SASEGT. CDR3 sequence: CASEETLEAFF. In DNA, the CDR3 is TGTGCCAGCGAGGAGACCCTTGAAGCTTTCTTT.